This T cell receptor (beta chain) was identified in a study of cytomegalovirus exposure and HLA in healthy donors. General study results and limits: Among immune exposure information, only CMV serostatus was available.

From germline, CDR1 is SGHRS and CDR2 YFSETQ. V was pared by 7 bases and J by 2 bases, with 24 bases between. The CDR3 contains 17 residues. In the PCR, 60 Vbeta and 13 Jbeta primers were used. Produced via immunoSEQ multiplex PCR; TCRdb's table is partial and in-frame only. The sample includes approximately 130,000 clones, about four fifths seen only once; the top ten take about 4%. A word on this clone: The target antigen is unknown.

The genes are TRBV5-1 and TRBJ1-2, with D maybe TRBD1 (5 bases). This receptor was taken from a woman between 40 and 55 years old in good health and CMV-seronegative. What was sequenced was PBMCs. In nucleotides, the CDR3 is TGCGCCAGCGGATTTTCGGAGCGAGGACATATAAACTATGGCTACACCTTC. This translates into CASGFSERGHINYGYTF.